This entry concerns a single T cell receptor beta chain. Antigen: not known. The data were obtained in a study of response to subunit inactivated influenza vaccine. Study findings and constraints: It was suggested by the authors that few new T cells are recruited by each seasonal influenza vaccination.

The germline V gene has CDR1 SGHTS and CDR2 YDEGEE. The V gene lost 6 bases and the J gene lost 2 bases, with 9 bases spanning the gap. The CDR3 loop spans 12 amino acids. One entry per CDR3 protein, called by TCRdb with MiXCR from the RT-PCR reads. This table has about 780,000 distinct CDR3 sequences, approximately 17% appearing once. The TCR comes from a man aged 50-60 years who received an inactivated influenza vaccine. The chain recombines TRBV5-8 with TRBJ2-7; D remains unclear. The specimen comprised PBMCs from blood, sampled more than 4 days after vaccination. The CDR3 here is CASNRVPYEQYF. CDR3 DNA: TGTGCCAGCAATCGCGTCCCCTACGAGCAGTACTTC.